These 21 T cell receptor beta chains were sequenced from one sample in a study of brain T cells in children with intractable seizures (dated by TCRdb to the early 2020s). The label giving this sample's time point can be read as: resected brain tissue, or blood drawn just prior to surgery. The library was made by the immunoSEQ multiplex PCR assay. The table comes from immuneACCESS by way of TCRdb, which keeps in-frame sequences with V and J called. Part of the clones is missing from these tables; in studies checked, under half for an unresolved V gene and the rest for unknown reasons. The sample has 50,000 to 80,000 clones on record, 95% to 96% of them singletons. 0.3% to 0.4% of the sample goes to the ten largest clones. This specimen consisted of peripheral blood, obtained at surgery. These receptors were taken from a boy younger than two with focal cortical dysplasia and intractable seizures.

The chain recombines TRBV5-1 with TRBJ2-3; TRBD2 aligns across 11 bases. This CDR3 contains 18 residues. The junction had 12 bases not matched to a gene; V was cut back by 0 bases and J by 6 bases. The germline V gene encodes CDR1 SGHRS and CDR2 YFSETQ. CDR3 in amino acids: CASSLDLLAGGLLDTQYF. The CDR3 DNA reads as TGCGCCAGCAGCTTGGATCTGTTAGCGGGGGGGCTTTTGGATACGCAGTATTTT.

The chain couples TRBV2 to TRBJ2-7; D is undetermined. The CDR3 has 12 amino acids. Trimming shortened V by 9 bases and J by 0 bases, and 9 bases separated the two germline ends. Germline CDR1 and CDR2: SNHLY and FYNNEI. CDR3 nucleotides: TGTGCCAGTCGGCCGTACTCCTACGAGCAGTACTTC. Translating gives CASRPYSYEQYF. Variable domain in full (rest from reference TRBV2 and TRBJ2-7): EPEVTQTPSHQVTQMGQEVILRCVPISNHLYFYWYRQILGQKVEFLVSFYNNEISEKSEIFDDQFSVERPDGSNFTLKIRSTKLEDSAMYFCASRPYSYEQYFGPGTRLTVT.

This clone has a handful of counts. The chain is built from TRBV28 and TRBJ1-1; unclear D gene. The CDR3 contains 16 residues. Trimming cost V 4 bases and J 0 bases, with 15 bases left between them. Germline V lookup: CDR1 MDHEN, CDR2 SYDVKM. For the CDR3, the DNA is TGTGCCAGCAGTTGGGTAGGAGTGGGCATGAACACTGAAGCTTTCTTT. As protein: CASSWVGVGMNTEAFF.

Only one count was recorded for this clone. This chain joins TRBV21-1 and TRBJ2-2; the D call TRBD1 from the table was never checked on the DNA. TRBV21-1 is given as a pseudogene. CDR3 size: 18 residues. CDR3 sequence reads: CASSKVIPQQGASGELFF. CDR3 sequence (DNA): TGTGCCAGCAGCAAAGTAATTCCCCAACAGGGGGCGAGCGGGGAGCTGTTTTTT.

This sequence joins TRBV28 and TRBJ1-2, with 7 bases matching TRBD1. The trim removed 10 bases at V and 4 bases at J, leaving 9 bases unmatched. The CDR3 sequence is 13 residues long. Germline lookup yields CDR1 MDHEN and CDR2 SYDVKM. The CDR3 reads CATSDRSPYGYTF. CDR3 in DNA: TGTGCCACCTCGGACAGGTCCCCCTATGGCTACACCTTC.

The V and J genes are TRBV4-2 and TRBJ1-6; no clear D. Trimming removed 1 base from V and 7 bases from J, with 11 bases in between. This CDR3 comprises 15 residues. The germline V gene encodes CDR1 LGHNA and CDR2 YNFKEQ. CDR3 sequence reads: CASSQGAGKNSPLHF. The CDR3 DNA sequence: TGTGCCAGCAGCCAAGGGGCGGGGAAGAATTCACCCCTCCACTTT.

The chain is built from TRBV28 and TRBJ2-7; D gene ambiguous. V was cut by 3 bases and J by 0 bases, with 12 bases left in between. There are 15 residues in the CDR3. CDR1 and CDR2 (germline): MDHEN, SYDVKM. The CDR3 bases are TGTGCCAGCAGTTTTATGGGCAGAAACTCCTACGAGCAGTACTTC. This encodes CASSFMGRNSYEQYF.

The chain employs TRBV10-3 and TRBJ2-1, with D maybe TRBD2 (7 bases). Trimming cost V 0 bases and J 5 bases, with 14 bases left between them. The CDR3 sequence is 16 residues long. Germline-derived CDR1 and CDR2 are ENHRY and SYGVKD. CDR3 protein: CAISESRGGGHNEQFF. The CDR3 DNA reads TGTGCCATCAGTGAGTCGAGGGGAGGGGGGCACAATGAGCAGTTCTTC.

The gene calls are TRBV6-2 or TRBV6-3 and TRBJ1-2, with TRBD1 identical over 7 bases. CDR3 length: 16 amino acids. The germline V gene has CDR1 MNHEY and CDR2 SVGEGT. The V and J ends lost 5 bases and 2 bases, in that order; junction bases with no gene match: 11. CDR3 bases: TGTGCCAGCAGTCGGACAGGATTGGATGCCAACTATGGCTACACCTTC. Protein: CASSRTGLDANYGYTF.

The chain employs TRBV6-5 and TRBJ2-7; 7 bases line up with TRBD1. The CDR3 runs to 15 residues. Per the germline V gene, CDR1 is MNHEY and CDR2 is SVGAGI. The J segment lost 3 bases and the V segment lost 3 bases, leaving 8 bases of the junction unmatched. The CDR3 DNA reads as TGTGCCAGCAGTTATGGGCAGGGGGTGATCTACGAGCAGTACTTC. Protein sequence: CASSYGQGVIYEQYF.

This clone has more than one count but fewer than ten. The sample carries other DNA sequences with the same CDR3. The chain is built from TRBV10-3 and TRBJ1-5; tentative D call: TRBD1 (6 bases). The CDR3 sequence is 14 residues long. The germline gives CDR1 ENHRY, CDR2 SYGVKD. Trimming took 0 bases from V and 7 from J, leaving 10 bases between them. The CDR3 loop is CAISESGGGQPQHF. CDR3 DNA sequence: TGTGCCATCAGTGAGTCAGGGGGAGGGCAGCCCCAGCATTTT.

The chain carries TRBV19 and TRBJ2-7; D gene uncertain. V was shortened by 4 bases and J by 2 bases, with 9 bases between the two germline ends. Germline CDR1 is LNHDA and CDR2 is SQIVND (reference sequence). There are 13 residues in the CDR3. This chain's CDR3 is CASSKGEAYEQYF. DNA for the CDR3: TGTGCCAGTAGTAAAGGAGAGGCCTACGAGCAGTACTTC. The full variable domain, its missing parts supplied by reference TRBV19 and TRBJ2-7, is DGGITQSPKYLFRKEGQNVTLSCEQNLNHDAMYWYRQDPGQGLRLIYYSQIVNDFQKGDIAEGYSVSREKKESFPLTVTSAQKNPTAFYLCASSKGEAYEQYFGPGTRLTVT.

The chain combines TRBV27 with TRBJ1-2; 8 positions match TRBD1. The CDR3 spans 14 residues. From germline, CDR1 is MNHEY and CDR2 SMNVEV (reference sequence). Trimming cost V 5 bases and J 6 bases; bases outside gene matches: 8. The CDR3 DNA follows: TGTGCCAGCAGTCTCGCAGGGGGCCCAAATGGCTACACCTTC. Translating it yields CASSLAGGPNGYTF.

In this sample, this clone turned up a few times. The rearrangement uses TRBV7-8 and TRBJ2-2; D unresolved. The CDR3 covers 12 residues. Per the germline V gene, CDR1 is SGHVS and CDR2 is FQNEAQ. V lost 1 base and J lost 7, with 4 bases in between. The CDR3 loop is CASSLVGGELFF. CDR3 sequence (DNA): TGTGCCAGCAGCTTAGTAGGCGGGGAGCTGTTTTTT.

For the CDR3, the DNA is TGTGCCAGCAGCCATGAGGGGTTGAACACTGAAGCTTTCTTT. Amino acid sequence: CASSHEGLNTEAFF. The rearrangement joins TRBV3-1 (or the pseudogene TRBV3-2) to TRBJ1-1; D might be TRBD1 (5 bases). In germline, CDR1 is LGHDT, CDR2 YNNKEL (reference sequence). The CDR3 has 14 residues. Trimming shortened V by 3 bases and J by 0 bases, and 8 bases separated the two germline ends.

For the CDR3, the DNA is TGTGCCAGCAGCTTAGCGTACAGGGGAGGAACAGATACGCAGTATTTT. Translation: CASSLAYRGGTDTQYF. V and J are TRBV7-2 and TRBJ2-3; a weak D match, TRBD1 (7 bases). The CDR3 loop spans 16 amino acids. The germline V gene encodes CDR1 SGHTA and CDR2 FQGNSA. V lost 0 bases, J lost 3 bases, and 13 bases lay in between.

This chain uses TRBV2 with TRBJ2-7; 9 bases line up with TRBD1. The germline V gene has CDR1 SNHLY and CDR2 FYNNEI. V lost 5 bases and J lost 3; bases outside the gene matches: 23. The length of the CDR3 is 20 residues. CDR3 protein: CASSHLWGDRDGGDYYEQYF. Here the CDR3 DNA reads TGTGCCAGCAGTCACTTGTGGGGGGACAGGGACGGTGGGGACTACTACGAGCAGTACTTC.

The gene calls are TRBV3-1 (or the pseudogene TRBV3-2) and TRBJ2-1, with 10 bases lining up with TRBD2. Germline V gives CDR1 LGHDT, CDR2 YNNKEL (reference sequence). With 3 bases clipped from V and 7 bases from J, the junction kept 12 bases outside the gene matches. The CDR3 totals 17 residues. The CDR3 reads CASSHPIVAGGKNEQFF. CDR3 DNA sequence: TGTGCCAGCAGCCACCCCATCGTAGCGGGGGGTAAAAATGAGCAGTTCTTC.

The chain recombines TRBV7-9 with TRBJ2-5, with D perhaps TRBD1 (7 bases). Germline V lookup: CDR1 SEHNR, CDR2 FQNEAQ (reference sequence). V was shortened by 5 bases and J by 5 bases, with 15 bases between the two germline ends. The CDR3 loop spans 14 amino acids. Here the CDR3 reads CASSPQGGSETQYF. In DNA, the CDR3 is TGTGCCAGCAGCCCCCAGGGGGGATCGGAGACCCAGTACTTC.

This chain joins TRBV19 and TRBJ2-5; D may be TRBD2 (5 bases). The CDR3 has 14 residues. The V and J ends lost 5 bases and 2 bases respectively, with 12 bases between them. The germline V gene has CDR1 LNHDA and CDR2 SQIVND (reference sequence). CDR3 region: CASSPGLIQETQYF. As DNA, the CDR3 is TGTGCCAGTAGTCCCGGACTCATTCAAGAGACCCAGTACTTC. Filled out from reference TRBV19 and TRBJ2-5, the complete variable domain reads DGGITQSPKYLFRKEGQNVTLSCEQNLNHDAMYWYRQDPGQGLRLIYYSQIVNDFQKGDIAEGYSVSREKKESFPLTVTSAQKNPTAFYLCASSPGLIQETQYFGPGTRLLVL.

The CDR3: CASRITGDLGITNEKLFF. Written as DNA, the CDR3 is TGTGCCAGCAGAATAACAGGGGATTTGGGCATAACTAATGAAAAACTGTTTTTT. The chain recombines TRBV28 with TRBJ1-4; TRBD1 agrees at 7 bases. The germline gives CDR1 MDHEN, CDR2 SYDVKM. Trimming removed 6 bases from V and 1 base from J; junction bases left unmatched: 14. The CDR3 totals 18 residues.